The clone carrying this T cell receptor (beta chain) was detected only a few times. Its antigen is unknown. This sample is drawn from a study of T-cell reconstitution after alpha-beta-depleted transplantation in children. Study observations and caveats: Newly made T cells mostly supplied T-cell counts and diversity one year after transplant. There were reportedly several hundred expanded graft clones from which alpha-beta T cells came about two months after transplant. Recipient T cells and thymic progenitors that survived gave rise to the high TCRbeta diversity observed at day 60 in some patients.

CDR1 GTSNPN and CDR2 SVGIG come from the germline V gene (reference sequence). The CDR3 extends over 13 amino acids. V dropped 0 bases and J dropped 2 bases, with 8 bases sitting between them. For TCRbeta, the library was prepared with unique molecular identifiers. TCRdb analysed the PCR reads with MiXCR anew, one entry per CDR3 protein. The sample holds about 240,000 distinct CDR3 sequences, about 25% seen once. The V call is TRBV30, the J call TRBJ2-7; possibly TRBD2 for D (5 bases). This TCR was sampled from a girl under 10 years old with Fanconi anemia, due to receive a stem cell transplant. The specimen was PBMCs, collected before TCRalphabeta/CD19-depleted stem cell transplant. This CDR3 reads CAWSVTAAYEQYF. CDR3 nucleotide sequence: TGTGCCTGGAGTGTAACAGCGGCCTACGAGCAGTACTTC.